Below, 8 T cell receptor beta chains from the same sample are listed, as sequenced in a study of CD8 T cells in ankylosing spondylitis. TCRdb fed the 5' RACE reads into MiXCR, producing one record per CDR3 protein. This table holds hundreds of thousands of distinct CDR3 sequences, roughly 20% found once. Material for sequencing was blood, either unsorted or a sorted T cell fraction (not recorded which). These receptors originate from a male donor with ankylosing spondylitis or in good health (not recorded which).

This chain connects TRBV20-1 to TRBJ2-7, with D hard to call. With 2 bases removed from V and 0 bases from J, the gap between germline ends came to 5 bases. CDR1 DFQATT and CDR2 SNEGSKA come from the germline V gene (reference sequence). The CDR3 is made up of 12 amino acids. CDR3 residues: CSARLNSYEQYF. The CDR3 DNA sequence: TGCAGTGCTAGACTTAACTCCTACGAGCAGTACTTC.

This clonotype was recorded a few times. CDR3 nucleotides: TGTGCCAGTAGTACTGCCCGGGACATCCTAGGCCCCCTCCACTTT. Its protein product is CASSTARDILGPLHF. The J gene is TRBJ1-6, the V gene TRBV19, with D possibly TRBD1 on 6 matching bases. V lost 4 bases to trimming and J lost 13 bases, with 20 bases between them. The CDR3 has 15 amino acids. CDR1 is LNHDA, CDR2 SQIVND, per germline (reference sequence).

There are a few counts of this clonotype. The chain couples TRBV7-9 to TRBJ2-1; no definite D call. The V gene lost 5 bases and the J gene lost 7 bases, with 9 bases spanning the gap. The length of the CDR3 is 12 residues. CDR1 and CDR2 (germline): SEHNR, FQNEAQ (reference sequence). CDR3 sequence: CASSPPRNEQFF. Here the CDR3 DNA reads TGTGCCAGCAGCCCTCCTAGGAATGAGCAGTTCTTC.

This sequence joins TRBV20-1 and TRBJ2-1; D gene ambiguous. Between the trimmed V and J ends, which lost 7 bases and 3 bases, there was a span of 19 bases. Germline values: CDR1 DFQATT, CDR2 SNEGSKA (reference sequence). There are 15 residues in the CDR3. CDR3 region: CSVPPGRVIYNEQFF. The CDR3 bases are TGCAGTGTTCCACCAGGCCGGGTCATCTACAATGAGCAGTTCTTC.

This clonotype was counted between two and nine times. J is TRBJ1-2 and V is TRBV20-1; D is unclear. Germline CDR1 and CDR2: DFQATT and SNEGSKA (reference sequence). With 0 bases removed from V and 2 bases from J, the gap between germline ends came to 22 bases. This CDR3 is built from 18 residues. CDR3 DNA sequence: TGCAGTGCTAGAGATCGGTTTGGAGTAAGGGAGGAGAACTATGGCTACACCTTC. This gives the protein CSARDRFGVREENYGYTF.

This clonotype came up a few times. The chain uses TRBV9 and TRBJ2-7; the D gene could be TRBD1 or TRBD2 (5 bases each). The V end was cut by 2 bases, the J end by 4 bases, with 13 bases between. Germline lookup yields CDR1 SGDLS and CDR2 YYNGEE. CDR3 length: 14 residues. CDR3 sequence reads: CASSVGRQPYEQYF. CDR3 sequence (DNA): TGTGCCAGCAGCGTGGGGAGACAGCCATACGAGCAGTACTTC.

This chain joins TRBV9 and TRBJ1-1; possibly TRBD1 for D (5 bases). Germline V gives CDR1 SGDLS, CDR2 YYNGEE. This CDR3 is 14 amino acids long. With 4 bases removed from V and 7 bases from J, the gap between germline ends came to 17 bases. The DNA of the CDR3 is TGTGCCAGCAGCCCGGGGGGGGGTCGGGGTGAAGCTTTCTTT. Protein: CASSPGGGRGEAFF.

This chain joins TRBV6-1 and TRBJ2-7; the match to TRBD2 covers 8 bases. The V segment lost 6 bases and the J segment 6 bases; nucleotides outside the gene matches: 10. The CDR3 has 14 amino acids. CDR1 MNHNS and CDR2 SASEGT come from the germline V gene. CDR3 nucleotide sequence: TGTGCCAGCAGCGACGGACTAGCCGGCGGCGAGCAGTACTTC. Translation: CASSDGLAGGEQYF.